These 31 T cell receptor beta chains were all obtained from the same sample, sequenced in a study of patients and donors after allogeneic stem cell transplantation. From the RT-PCR reads, TCRdb called clonotypes with MiXCR, one entry per CDR3 protein. The sample holds tens of thousands of distinct CDR3 sequences, around 48% seen once. Material for sequencing was blood, either unsorted or a sorted T cell fraction (not recorded which). These receptors originate from a human donor who was either an allogeneic HSCT recipient or a stem cell or donor lymphocyte infusion donor (not recorded which). It is not recorded whose cells these are; they may come from a transplant donor.

The gene calls are TRBV27 and TRBJ2-1; 8 bases agree with TRBD2. Trimming took 0 bases from V and 6 from J; bases not matched to a gene: 4. This CDR3 comprises 15 residues. CDR1 and CDR2 from the germline V gene are MNHEY and SMNVEV (reference sequence). CDR3: CASSLSISGINEQFF. CDR3 DNA sequence: TGTGCCAGCAGTTTATCAATTAGCGGGATCAATGAGCAGTTCTTC.

The chain recombines TRBV12-3 or TRBV12-4 with TRBJ1-2; D unresolved. V was cut by 1 base and J by 2 bases, with 8 bases left in between. The CDR3 is 14 residues long. The CDR3 DNA sequence: TGTGCCAGCAGTTTAGAGGGCTTAAACTATGGCTACACCTTC. Protein: CASSLEGLNYGYTF.

The CDR3 DNA is TGTGCCATCAGTGAGGGGGGTAGCGGGAGTGTCCCCTCATATACGCAGTATTTT. Encoded protein: CAISEGGSGSVPSYTQYF. V gene TRBV10-3 combines with J gene TRBJ2-3; 9 positions match TRBD2. The V segment lost 2 bases and the J segment 7 bases; nucleotides outside the gene matches: 16. CDR1 ENHRY and CDR2 SYGVKD come from the germline V gene. This CDR3 contains 18 residues.

This rearrangement joins TRBV28 to TRBJ1-4; TRBD1 matches 8 bases. The ends lost 4 bases at V and 7 bases at J; junction bases unmatched: 5. The CDR3 spans 14 residues. Germline V gives CDR1 MDHEN, CDR2 SYDVKM. The CDR3 nucleotides read TGTGCCAGCAGTTATGACAGGGGACTTGAAAAACTGTTTTTT. This gives the protein CASSYDRGLEKLFF. Filled out from reference TRBV28 and TRBJ1-4, the complete variable domain reads DVKVTQSSRYLVKRTGEKVFLECVQDMDHENMFWYRQDPGLGLRLIYFSYDVKMKEKGDIPEGYSVSREKKERFSLILESASTNQTSMYLCASSYDRGLEKLFFGSGTQLSVL.

This clonotype was picked up a small number of times. The chain couples TRBV6-2 or TRBV6-3 to TRBJ1-1, with 7 bases matching TRBD1. The V gene's germline CDR1 is MNHEY and CDR2 SVGEGT. J gave up 4 bases and V 2 bases, and 16 bases lay outside the gene matches. The length of the CDR3 is 18 residues. CDR3 DNA: TGTGCCAGCAGTTACCGATCGACAGGGTATGTGGTTGTCACTGAAGCTTTCTTT. It is translated as CASSYRSTGYVVVTEAFF.

The rearrangement uses TRBV6-5 and TRBJ1-2, with 12 bases matching TRBD1. V was clipped by 5 bases and J by 4 bases; unmatched bases: 5. Looked up from germline, CDR1 is MNHEY and CDR2 is SVGAGI. The CDR3 is 15 amino acids. CDR3 sequence (DNA): TGTGCCAGCAGTGGGGGGACAGGGGGCCTCTATGGCTACACCTTC. Protein product: CASSGGTGGLYGYTF.

The rearrangement links TRBV20-1 to TRBJ1-1; D remains ambiguous. The CDR3 has 14 residues. Germline assignment: CDR1 DFQATT and CDR2 SNEGSKA (reference sequence). V gave up 1 base and J gave up 0 bases, with 9 bases separating them. The CDR3 protein is CSARGPAMNTEAFF. DNA of the CDR3: TGCAGTGCTAGAGGCCCAGCAATGAACACTGAAGCTTTCTTT.

The rearrangement joins TRBV10-3 to TRBJ2-7; 9 bases match TRBD1. Germline V gene sequence: CDR1 ENHRY, CDR2 SYGVKD. The V and J ends lost 3 bases and 3 bases, in that order; junction bases with no gene match: 3. This CDR3 is 14 amino acids long. The CDR3 reads CAISDRQGDYEQYF. The CDR3 region has the DNA TGTGCCATCAGTGATCGACAGGGGGACTACGAGCAGTACTTC.

The chain has TRBV5-4 and TRBJ1-1; D perhaps matches TRBD1 (5 bases). The V gene's germline CDR1 is SGHNT and CDR2 YYREEE (reference sequence). V lost 2 bases to trimming and J lost 1 base, with 9 bases between them. This CDR3 comprises 14 residues. As DNA, the CDR3 is TGTGCCAGCAGCTTCATACAGGAGAACACTGAAGCTTTCTTT. Its translation is CASSFIQENTEAFF.

The DNA for the CDR3 is TGCGCCAGCAGCTTGGAGACAGGACGGAATCAGCCCCAGCATTTT. This gives the protein CASSLETGRNQPQHF. The chain couples TRBV5-1 to TRBJ1-5; the D gene is possibly TRBD1 (6 bases). Germline values: CDR1 SGHRS, CDR2 YFSETQ. The CDR3 is 15 amino acids. The V and J ends lost 0 bases and 4 bases respectively, with 11 bases between them.

CDR3 region: CASSFSAGDDYNEQFF. The CDR3 DNA follows: TGTGCCAGTAGCTTTTCAGCGGGAGATGACTACAATGAGCAGTTCTTC. The chain employs TRBV19 and TRBJ2-1; 8 bases match TRBD2. Trimming at V came to 6 bases and at J to 3 bases, leaving 10 bases not matched to a gene. The CDR3 length is 16 residues. Germline values: CDR1 LNHDA, CDR2 SQIVND (reference sequence). The full variable domain, rest sourced from reference TRBV19 and TRBJ2-1, is DGGITQSPKYLFRKEGQNVTLSCEQNLNHDAMYWYRQDPGQGLRLIYYSQIVNDFQKGDIAEGYSVSREKKESFPLTVTSAQKNPTAFYLCASSFSAGDDYNEQFFGPGTRLTVL.

V is TRBV10-3 and J is TRBJ1-3, with D hard to call. The germline V gene has CDR1 ENHRY and CDR2 SYGVKD. The CDR3 sequence is 14 residues long. V dropped 7 bases and J dropped 0 bases, with 10 bases sitting between them. As DNA, the CDR3 is TGTGCCATCAAGACGGAGTTCTCTGGAAACACCATATATTTT. It translates to CAIKTEFSGNTIYF.

In regard to this clonotype: The conserved final phenylalanine or tryptophan is absent from the CDR3, which likely points to a read error. The CDR3 is CASSQPAEKLFL. The CDR3 DNA reads as TGTGCCAGCAGCCAACCCGCTGAAAAACTGTTTTTG. The chain carries TRBV14 and TRBJ1-4; D gene ambiguous. V lost 2 bases and J 7 bases, leaving 5 bases between the germline ends. The germline V gene has CDR1 SGHDN and CDR2 FVKESK. The CDR3 has 12 amino acids.

This clonotype was detected only a few times. The chain employs TRBV4-3 and TRBJ1-2, with TRBD1 matching 7 bases. V gave up 0 bases and J gave up 5 bases; unmatched junction bases: 6. The V gene's germline CDR1 is LGHNA and CDR2 YSLEER. The CDR3 has 15 residues. As DNA, the CDR3 is TGCGCCAGCAGCCAAGATCGGGACAGCCTTTATGGCTACACCTTC. Translating it yields CASSQDRDSLYGYTF.

J is TRBJ2-5 and V is TRBV15, with 7 nucleotides matching TRBD2. Per the germline V gene, CDR1 is LNHNV and CDR2 is YYDKDF (reference sequence). The J segment lost 3 bases and the V segment lost 4 bases, leaving 8 bases of the junction unmatched. There are 15 residues in the CDR3. In nucleotides, the CDR3 is TGTGCCACCAGCATGGGCGGCGGGGGAAAAGAGACCCAGTACTTC. Protein product: CATSMGGGGKETQYF.

V gene TRBV5-5 combines with J gene TRBJ2-5; 8 bases are shared with TRBD2. The germline V gene encodes CDR1 SGHKS and CDR2 YYEKEE (reference sequence). The CDR3 is 14 amino acids. Trimming at V came to 4 bases and at J to 4 bases, leaving 6 bases not matched to a gene. This CDR3 reads CASSTGLVSETQYF. In nucleotides, the CDR3 is TGTGCCAGCAGCACGGGACTAGTTTCAGAGACCCAGTACTTC. The whole variable domain, remainder taken from reference TRBV5-5 and TRBJ2-5, is DAGVTQSPTHLIKTRGQQVTLRCSPISGHKSVSWYQQVLGQGPQFIFQYYEKEERGRGNFPDRFSARQFPNYSSELNVNALLLGDSALYLCASSTGLVSETQYFGPGTRLLVL.

This clonotype was counted between two and nine times. The chain uses TRBV29-1 and TRBJ1-1; no firm D call. The CDR3 length is 13 residues. Trimming removed 3 bases from V and 1 base from J, with 9 bases in between. Per the germline V gene, CDR1 is SQVTM and CDR2 is ANQGSEA. CDR3 amino acids: CSVEVTENTEAFF. The CDR3, as DNA: TGCAGCGTTGAGGTAACAGAGAACACTGAAGCTTTCTTT.

CDR3 region: CSASFGGGQGRNQPQHF. As DNA, the CDR3 is TGCAGTGCTAGTTTTGGGGGTGGACAGGGGCGAAATCAGCCCCAGCATTTT. The rearrangement uses TRBV20-1 and TRBJ1-5; 9 bases are a match to TRBD1. The CDR3 contains 17 residues. Germline CDR1 reads DFQATT; CDR2 reads SNEGSKA (reference sequence). Trimming removed 3 bases from V and 4 bases from J; junction bases left unmatched: 13.

V and J are TRBV20-1 and TRBJ2-1, with TRBD1 identical over 7 bases. This CDR3 is built from 11 residues. CDR1 and CDR2 from the germline V gene are DFQATT and SNEGSKA (reference sequence). The V and J ends lost 8 bases and 8 bases, in that order; junction bases with no gene match: 6. DNA for the CDR3: TGCAGTACGACAGGGCTCGATGAGCAGTTCTTC. Translated: CSTTGLDEQFF.

This clonotype was observed a handful of times. The J gene is TRBJ1-2, the V gene TRBV4-2, with no clear D. The V gene's germline CDR1 is LGHNA and CDR2 YNFKEQ. The CDR3 totals 13 residues. The ends were cut back, 1 base at V and 3 bases at J, with 6 bases in the middle. The CDR3 is CASSQGVYYGYTF. DNA of the CDR3: TGTGCCAGCAGCCAAGGCGTTTACTATGGCTACACCTTC.

J is TRBJ1-1 and V is TRBV29-1; TRBD1 aligns across 7 bases. Unmatched junction bases numbered 13, after V lost 5 bases and J lost 7 bases. Germline CDR1 reads SQVTM; CDR2 reads ANQGSEA. The CDR3 totals 14 residues. The CDR3 reads CSVTYGTDSHEAFF. The CDR3, as DNA: TGCAGCGTTACCTACGGGACAGATAGTCATGAAGCTTTCTTT.

This rearrangement joins TRBV12-3 or TRBV12-4 to TRBJ1-6; 9 nucleotides align to TRBD1. With V trimmed by 4 bases and J by 7 bases, 2 bases remained unmatched. The CDR3 consists of 14 residues. In DNA, the CDR3 is TGTGCCAGCAGTTGGGACAGGGAAAATTCACCCCTCCACTTT. Amino acids: CASSWDRENSPLHF.

The chain links TRBV5-1 to TRBJ2-2; D may be TRBD1 (5 bases). CDR1 is SGHRS, CDR2 YFSETQ, per germline. Trimming shortened V by 3 bases and J by 2 bases, and 8 bases separated the two germline ends. This CDR3 spans 14 amino acids. The DNA for the CDR3 is TGCGCCAGCAGCTCGGACACTAACACCGGGGAGCTGTTTTTT. The encoded protein is CASSSDTNTGELFF. Full variable domain (missing parts from reference TRBV5-1 and TRBJ2-2): KAGVTQTPRYLIKTRGQQVTLSCSPISGHRSVSWYQQTPGQGLQFLFEYFSETQRNKGNFPGRFSGRQFSNSRSEMNVSTLELGDSALYLCASSSDTNTGELFFGEGSRLTVL.

The chain has TRBV20-1 and TRBJ1-1; possible D gene TRBD1, 5 bases. The CDR3 contains 14 residues. The ends were cut back, 4 bases at V and 1 base at J, with 13 bases in the middle. Germline lookup yields CDR1 DFQATT and CDR2 SNEGSKA (reference sequence). The CDR3 bases are TGCAGTGCTACAGTCGGGACGGAGAACACTGAAGCTTTCTTT. Residues: CSATVGTENTEAFF.

In its sample, this clonotype was seen once. The chain links TRBV4-2 to TRBJ1-1; the D gene is possibly TRBD1 (5 bases). CDR3 size: 13 residues. The V and J ends lost 8 bases and 6 bases respectively, with 16 bases between them. CDR1 is LGHNA, CDR2 YNFKEQ, per germline. CDR3 DNA: TGTGCCAGCCGTCGCGAGGGAGGGGCTGAAGCTTTCTTT. It specifies CASRREGGAEAFF.

This chain uses TRBV3-1 with TRBJ1-1, with D maybe TRBD1 (6 bases). This CDR3 comprises 16 residues. CDR1 is LGHDT, CDR2 YNNKEL, per germline (reference sequence). The ends were cut back, 1 base at V and 1 base at J, with 13 bases in the middle. CDR3 sequence: CASSQGGGTQNTEAFF. As DNA, the CDR3 is TGTGCCAGCAGCCAAGGCGGAGGGACACAGAACACTGAAGCTTTCTTT.

In its sample, this clonotype was seen a few times. The chain links TRBV30 to TRBJ1-2, with a possible D match to TRBD1 (6 bases). This CDR3 is built from 13 residues. The germline V and J ends were trimmed by 8 bases and 5 bases, with 18 bases remaining between them. Germline V gives CDR1 GTSNPN, CDR2 SVGIG (reference sequence). The CDR3 sequence: CAGTDSLHYGYTF. DNA for the CDR3: TGTGCCGGTACGGACAGCCTCCATTATGGCTACACCTTC. The full variable domain, with the rest looked up from reference TRBV30 and TRBJ1-2, is SQTIHQWPATLVQPVGSPLSLECTVEGTSNPNLYWYRQAAGRGLQLLFYSVGIGQISSEVPQNLSASRPQDRQFILSSKKLLLSDSGFYLCAGTDSLHYGYTFGSGTRLTVV.

This clonotype was observed once. The chain uses TRBV6-5 and TRBJ1-1, with no clear D. Trimming removed 11 bases from V and 4 bases from J, with 11 bases in between. The germline V gene has CDR1 MNHEY and CDR2 SVGAGI. CDR3 length equals 11 residues. The CDR3 loop is CAVRSSTEAFF. Written as DNA, the CDR3 is TGTGCCGTCCGAAGCAGCACTGAAGCTTTCTTT.

The V gene is TRBV12-3 or TRBV12-4, the J gene TRBJ1-1, with D maybe TRBD1 (5 bases). This CDR3 comprises 15 residues. V lost 6 bases to trimming and J lost 5 bases, with 19 bases between them. This CDR3 reads CASSFPMRGRTEAFF. CDR3 sequence (DNA): TGTGCCAGCAGCTTTCCCATGCGGGGGAGGACTGAAGCTTTCTTT.

The chain uses TRBV28 and TRBJ1-4, with D unresolved. This CDR3 contains 11 residues. Trimming took off 0 bases at V and 8 bases at J, with 1 base between the two ends. Germline CDR1 and CDR2: MDHEN and SYDVKM. The CDR3: CASSLWEKLFF. CDR3 coding DNA: TGTGCCAGCAGTTTATGGGAAAAACTGTTTTTT.

V is TRBV10-3 and J is TRBJ1-4; a possible D gene is TRBD1 (6 bases). The CDR3 is made up of 15 amino acids. Trimming shortened V by 6 bases and J by 8 bases, and 19 bases separated the two germline ends. Germline V gives CDR1 ENHRY, CDR2 SYGVKD. The CDR3 reads CAIRATGWLEEKLFF. The CDR3 DNA follows: TGTGCCATCAGGGCTACAGGGTGGCTAGAAGAAAAACTGTTTTTT.